Listed below are T cell receptor beta chains from one sample, sequenced in a study of cytomegalovirus exposure and HLA in healthy donors. Sequencing was performed with immunoSEQ multiplex PCR; in TCRdb, only in-frame clones are kept and a portion is missing. The sample consists of 90,000 to 100,000 clones, 82% of them appearing once. Sequenced input: PBMCs. The receptors originated from a man between 50 and 59 years old in good health and CMV-seronegative. CDR3s include the opening cysteine and the closing phenylalanine or tryptophan. A D gene is named only where the DNA matches it firmly. Only part of the rows carry a size: once, few, many, or a class if the clone is expanded.

TRBV10-3	NA	TRBJ1-4	NA	CAISESRQVGGEKLFF	TGTGCCATCAGTGAGTCGAGGCAGGTCGGGGGTGAAAAACTGTTTTTT
TRBV6-1	NA	TRBJ1-4	TRBD1	CASILQGAANEKLFF	TGTGCCAGCATCCTACAGGGGGCTGCTAATGAAAAACTGTTTTTT
TRBV7-9	few	TRBJ2-3	TRBD2	CASSITGLSTDTQYF	TGTGCCAGCAGCATCACGGGACTAAGCACAGATACGCAGTATTTT
TRBV27	NA	TRBJ2-5	TRBD1	CASSRDRGAQETQYF	TGTGCCAGCAGTCGGGACAGGGGGGCACAAGAGACCCAGTACTTC
TRBV9	NA	TRBJ2-7	NA	CASSVDGSYEQYF	TGTGCCAGCAGCGTAGATGGCAGCTACGAGCAGTACTTC
TRBV2	NA	TRBJ2-3	NA	CASSSLGGVGDTQYF	TGTGCCAGCAGTTCCCTGGGAGGAGTTGGAGATACGCAGTATTTT
TRBV11-3	NA	TRBJ2-2	NA	CASRGEVGELFF	TGTGCCAGCAGAGGGGAGGTCGGGGAGCTGTTTTTT
TRBV28	NA	TRBJ1-2	TRBD1	CASSPTSSWDSVYGYTF	TGTGCCAGCAGTCCAACATCGTCTTGGGACAGCGTCTATGGCTACACCTTC
TRBV5-1	NA	TRBJ2-7	TRBD1	CASSLERTGVYEQYF	TGCGCCAGCAGCTTGGAGAGGACAGGGGTCTACGAGCAGTACTTC
TRBV5-1	NA	TRBJ2-3	NA	CASTNLRDSTDTQYF	TGCGCCAGCACCAACCTCAGGGATAGCACAGATACGCAGTATTTT
TRBV18	NA	TRBJ2-2	NA	CASSPRMVVANTGELFF	TGTGCCAGCTCACCTAGAATGGTTGTGGCGAACACCGGGGAGCTGTTTTTT
TRBV5-6	once	TRBJ2-1	TRBD2	CASSSLAGGPNEQFF	TGTGCCAGCAGCTCATTAGCGGGAGGGCCCAATGAGCAGTTCTTC
TRBV6-1	NA	TRBJ2-7	TRBD1	CASRLTGTHEQYF	TGTGCCAGCAGGTTGACAGGGACCCACGAGCAGTACTTC
TRBV7-2	once	TRBJ2-3	NA	CASSLAGLYTQYF	TGTGCCAGCAGCTTAGCTGGACTATATACGCAGTATTTT
TRBV7-8	NA	TRBJ2-5	TRBD2	CASSHLGLAGGLETQYF	TGTGCCAGCAGCCACCTGGGACTAGCGGGAGGGTTAGAGACCCAGTACTTC
TRBV27	NA	TRBJ1-2	TRBD1	CASSSRQGVYYGYTF	TGTGCCAGCAGTTCACGACAGGGGGTCTACTATGGCTACACCTTC
TRBV9	NA	TRBJ1-1	TRBD1	CASSVNRGIPNTEAFF	TGTGCCAGCAGCGTAAACAGGGGGATACCGAACACTGAAGCTTTCTTT
TRBV6-5	NA	TRBJ2-7	NA	CASSSLGGGPDEQYF	TGTGCCAGCAGTTCCTTAGGGGGAGGGCCCGACGAGCAGTACTTC
TRBV28	NA	TRBJ2-3	TRBD2	CASSLEGTSVLRLDSHSSTDTQYF	TGTGCCAGCAGTTTAGAGGGGACTAGCGTTTTGAGACTGGATTCACACTCGAGCACAGATACGCAGTATTTT